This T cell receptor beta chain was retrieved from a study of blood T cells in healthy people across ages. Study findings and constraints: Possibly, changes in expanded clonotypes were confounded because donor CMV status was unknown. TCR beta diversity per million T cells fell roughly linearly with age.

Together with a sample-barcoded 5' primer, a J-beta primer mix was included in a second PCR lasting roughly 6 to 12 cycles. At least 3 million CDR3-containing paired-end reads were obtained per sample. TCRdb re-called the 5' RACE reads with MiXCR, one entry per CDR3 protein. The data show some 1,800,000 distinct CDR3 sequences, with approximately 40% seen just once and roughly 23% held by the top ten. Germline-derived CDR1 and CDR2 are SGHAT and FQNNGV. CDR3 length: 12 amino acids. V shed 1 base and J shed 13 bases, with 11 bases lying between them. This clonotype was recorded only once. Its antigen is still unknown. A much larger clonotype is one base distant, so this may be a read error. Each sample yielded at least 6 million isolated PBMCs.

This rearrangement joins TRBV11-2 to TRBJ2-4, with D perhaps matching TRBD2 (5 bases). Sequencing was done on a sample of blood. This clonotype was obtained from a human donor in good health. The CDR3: CASSLGGFVQYF. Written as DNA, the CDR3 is TGTGCCAGCAGCTTAGGAGGGTTCGTGCAGTACTTC.